The source of this T cell receptor beta chain is a study of OX40 agonist ivuxolimab in advanced cancers. General study findings and limits: Both blood CD4+ and CD8+ T cells showed clonal growth by week 6 at 0.1 to 3.0 mg/kg. Determination of antigen specificity was not performed for the expanded peripheral T cells.

As regards this clone: No antigen is known for it.

Blood sampling was done at baseline, cycle 4 day 1, and cycle 7 day 1. This CDR3 has 14 amino acids. Trimming cost V 1 base and J 5 bases; bases outside gene matches: 4. CDR1 is PRHDT, CDR2 FYEKMQ, per germline (reference sequence). Measured with immunoSEQ multiplex PCR; TCRdb has only the in-frame clones, and not every one. The data contain 87,000 or so clones, 87% of them singletons. The sequence was obtained from an adult with an advanced solid tumor such as melanoma, head and neck, liver or kidney cancer. The sequences come from CD4+ or CD8+ T cells sorted from blood, collected in a trial of the OX40 agonist ivuxolimab. The chain recombines TRBV13 with TRBJ1-1, with TRBD1 matching over 7 bases. CDR3 in amino acids: CASSLEQGRTEAFF. CDR3 DNA sequence: TGTGCCAGCAGCTTAGAACAGGGGAGGACTGAAGCTTTCTTT.